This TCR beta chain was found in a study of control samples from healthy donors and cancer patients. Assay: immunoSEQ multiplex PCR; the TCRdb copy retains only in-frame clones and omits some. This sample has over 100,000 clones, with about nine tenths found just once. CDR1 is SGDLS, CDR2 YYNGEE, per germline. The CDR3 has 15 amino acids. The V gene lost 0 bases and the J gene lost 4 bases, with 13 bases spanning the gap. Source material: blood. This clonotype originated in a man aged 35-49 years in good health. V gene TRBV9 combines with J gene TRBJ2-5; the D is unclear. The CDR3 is CASSVALSARETQYF. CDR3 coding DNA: TGTGCCAGCAGCGTAGCCCTCTCAGCTAGAGAGACCCAGTACTTC.